These T cell receptor beta chains were read from a single sample in a study of T cells in Graves' hyperthyroidism and ophthalmopathy. Each CDR3 protein is one row after TCRdb ran MiXCR on the multiplex PCR reads. The data contain 150,000 or so distinct CDR3 sequences, approximately 20% of them seen just once; the ten biggest clones take up roughly 71%. Material: blood. These receptors came from a woman in her fifties or sixties with Graves' hyperthyroidism that later progressed to Graves' ophthalmopathy. Each CDR3 is given with its conserved first and last residue. D genes are given only for firm matches. A clone size is listed for some rows: how often the clone was seen (once, few, many), or a class if it is expanded.

v_gene	abundance	d_gene	j_gene	CDR3aa	CDR3nt
TRBV5-1	NA	NA	TRBJ2-1	CASSFGDRGWLAGYNEQFF	TGCGCCAGCAGCTTCGGGGACAGGGGCTGGCTAGCGGGATACAATGAGCAGTTCTTC
TRBV6-1	NA	NA	TRBJ2-7	CASGPPMAVSYEQYF	TGTGCCTCTGGTCCCCCCATGGCAGTCTCCTACGAGCAGTACTTC
TRBV10-3	NA	TRBD1	TRBJ2-1	CAISGQGPEQFF	TGTGCCATCAGTGGACAGGGGCCTGAGCAGTTCTTC
TRBV7-9	many	NA	TRBJ2-3	CASSPSTGRLTDTQYF	TGTGCCAGCAGCCCCAGTACAGGACGCCTCACAGATACGCAGTATTTT
TRBV9	NA	TRBD1	TRBJ1-5	CASSPGGTGDQPQHF	TGTGCCAGCAGTCCGGGAGGGACAGGGGATCAGCCCCAGCATTTT
TRBV2	many	NA	TRBJ2-6	CASSDTGPGANVLTF	TGTGCCAGCAGTGACACGGGACCTGGGGCCAACGTCCTGACTTTC
TRBV15	many	NA	TRBJ2-7	CATSRESGSSSYEQYF	TGTGCCACCAGCAGAGAGTCGGGTTCAAGCTCCTACGAGCAGTACTTC
TRBV3-1	NA	TRBD2	TRBJ2-1	CASSQVLAGGEYKPEQFF	TGTGCCAGCAGCCAAGTACTAGCGGGAGGGGAGTACAAGCCTGAGCAGTTCTTC
TRBV12-3/TRBV12-4	many	TRBD2	TRBJ2-5	CASSFRGGEETQYF	TGTGCCAGCAGTTTCCGGGGAGGGGAAGAGACCCAGTACTTC
TRBV2	many	NA	TRBJ1-3	CASSQGRNTIYF	TGTGCCAGCAGCCAGGGTCGAAACACCATATATTTT
TRBV28	NA	TRBD1	TRBJ2-4	CASSLYRGAKNIQYF	TGTGCCAGCAGTTTGTACAGGGGAGCCAAAAACATTCAGTACTTC
TRBV3-1	NA	NA	TRBJ1-6	CASSGQINSPLHF	TGTGCCAGCTCCGGGCAGATCAATTCACCCCTCCACTTT
TRBV20-1	many	NA	TRBJ1-2	CSAPDGTNHGYTF	TGCAGTGCCCCGGACGGAACGAACCATGGCTACACCTTC
TRBV18	many	NA	TRBJ1-1	CASSPKTQLAFF	TGTGCCAGCTCACCTAAAACACAGTTAGCTTTCTTT
TRBV30	few	NA	TRBJ1-2	CAWSVLSGAREGGYYGYTF	TGTGCCTGGAGTGTACTTAGCGGGGCCCGAGAAGGGGGTTATTATGGCTACACCTTC
TRBV19	few	NA	TRBJ1-5	CASKEFVGQPQHF	TGTGCCAGTAAGGAGTTCGTGGGTCAGCCCCAGCATTTT
TRBV6-2/TRBV6-3	NA	NA	TRBJ1-2	CASSYTGADYGYTF	TGTGCCAGCAGTTACACCGGGGCTGACTATGGCTACACCTTC
TRBV6-5	many	NA	TRBJ2-3	CASSSDSSTDTQYF	TGTGCCAGCAGTTCCGACAGCAGCACAGATACGCAGTATTTT
TRBV7-9	few	TRBD2	TRBJ2-3	CASSRGTSGRAATDTQYF	TGTGCCAGCAGCCGAGGCACTAGCGGGAGGGCCGCAACAGATACGCAGTATTTT
TRBV6-1	many	NA	TRBJ1-1	CASSSFGQRSNTEAFF	TGTGCCAGCAGTTCCTTTGGACAGAGATCTAACACTGAAGCTTTCTTT
TRBV7-8	NA	TRBD2	TRBJ2-7	CASSTLNRWTSGGVVYEQYF	TGTGCCAGCAGCACCCTAAACCGATGGACTAGCGGGGGAGTGGTCTACGAGCAGTACTTC
TRBV18	many	NA	TRBJ2-7	CASSPLDTSYEQYF	TGTGCCAGCTCACCATTGGACACATCCTACGAGCAGTACTTC
TRBV29-1	NA	NA	TRBJ1-2	CSVETPGGSAGYTF	TGCAGCGTTGAAACCCCCGGGGGGTCGGCGGGCTACACCTTC
TRBV20-1	many	NA	TRBJ1-1	CSARTASLVAFF	TGCAGTGCGCGGACAGCCTCGCTCGTAGCTTTCTTT
TRBV27	few	NA	TRBJ2-1	CASSLTGRATDEQFF	TGTGCCAGCAGTTTGACAGGCAGGGCCACCGATGAGCAGTTCTTC
TRBV9	NA	TRBD2	TRBJ2-2	CASSVGLAGANTGELFF	TGTGCCAGCAGCGTAGGACTAGCGGGGGCGAACACCGGGGAGCTGTTTTTT
TRBV18	few	NA	TRBJ2-1	CASSPANSLASSYNEQFF	TGTGCCAGCTCACCGGCAAACAGCTTAGCGAGCTCCTACAATGAGCAGTTCTTC
TRBV10-3	many	TRBD2	TRBJ2-7	CAISDPGTSGPTGEQYF	TGTGCCATCAGTGACCCCGGGACTAGCGGGCCCACGGGGGAGCAGTACTTC
TRBV2	few	NA	TRBJ2-5	CASIGLAWVPETQYF	TGTGCCAGCATAGGGCTAGCATGGGTCCCAGAGACCCAGTACTTC
TRBV10-3	NA	TRBD1	TRBJ2-5	CATSGTGETQYF	TGTGCCACCTCCGGGACAGGGGAGACCCAGTACTTC
TRBV27	many	TRBD2	TRBJ2-1	CASSRAGGSSYNEQFF	TGTGCCAGCAGTCGGGCGGGGGGAAGCTCCTACAATGAGCAGTTCTTC